A selection of T cell receptor beta chains follows, all from one sample in a study of T-cell memory formation after mild COVID-19. TCRdb passed the 5' RACE reads through MiXCR, listing each CDR3 protein once. The table has 280,000 or so distinct CDR3 sequences, approximately 8.4% seen once. Sequencing was done on a sample of PBMCs or a T cell subset sorted from them (not recorded which). Source of these receptors: a man aged 18 to 30 who had mild COVID-19 (a few samples of this study predate the infection). Cell type and time point are not known. Each CDR3 is given with its conserved first and last residue. D genes are given only for firm matches. Only some rows state a clone size, as once, few, many or a class for expanded clones.

v_call	d_call	j_call	clone_size	cdr3_nt	cdr3_aa
TRBV18	-	TRBJ1-5	few	TGTGCCAGCTCACCCCGTCCAGTCGAGGGGCAGCCCCAGCATTTT	CASSPRPVEGQPQHF
TRBV9	TRBD1	TRBJ1-3	-	TGTGCCAGCAGCGTAGAGGACAGGGAAGGAAACACCATATATTTT	CASSVEDREGNTIYF
TRBV12-3/TRBV12-4	-	TRBJ2-3	-	TGTGCCAGCAGGGTGGGACTTGGCCGCACAGATACGCAGTATTTT	CASRVGLGRTDTQYF
TRBV12-3/TRBV12-4	TRBD2	TRBJ2-1	-	TGTGCCAGCAGTCCCGGGGGGACCGCGATCAATGAGCAGTTCTTC	CASSPGGTAINEQFF
TRBV23-1	-	TRBJ2-4	-	TGCGCCAGCTCCCGGTGTGGAACGTCCAATGGCAAAAACATTCAGTACTTC	CASSRCGTSNGKNIQYF
TRBV3-1	-	TRBJ2-1	few	TGTGCCAGCAGCCAAGATGCCGACAATGAGCAGTTCTTC	CASSQDADNEQFF
TRBV4-2	-	TRBJ2-1	-	TGTGCCAGCAGCCCCGAGGCCCGGAATGAGCAGTTCTTC	CASSPEARNEQFF
TRBV9	-	TRBJ2-7	-	TGTGCCAGCAGCGTAGCTGGGGGGGCTTTATCCGAGCAGTACTTC	CASSVAGGALSEQYF
TRBV30	-	TRBJ1-1	many	TGTGCCTGGAGTGTTGGGGGGGCAGCTTTCTTT	CAWSVGGAAFF
TRBV20-1	TRBD1	TRBJ2-3	few	TGCAGTGCTAGAGATCCGGGACAGGGCGCAGATACGCAGTATTTT	CSARDPGQGADTQYF
TRBV5-6	TRBD1	TRBJ2-2	few	TGTGCCAGCAGCTCGCCGGGACAGGGGGTAGCCGGGGAGCTGTTTTTT	CASSSPGQGVAGELFF
TRBV7-8	TRBD2	TRBJ2-7	-	TGTGCCAGCAGCCGGACTAGCGAGGCCTACGAGCAGTACTTC	CASSRTSEAYEQYF
TRBV6-5	TRBD2	TRBJ2-2	few	TGTGCCAGCAGTTACTCGACTAGCCGTACCGGGGAGCTGTTTTTT	CASSYSTSRTGELFF
TRBV4-1	-	TRBJ2-3	few	TGCGCCAGCAGCCAAGTTGGAAGGACAGGGAGGGGCACAGATACGCAGTATTTT	CASSQVGRTGRGTDTQYF
TRBV7-8	TRBD1	TRBJ2-2	-	TGTGCCAGCAGCTTCAGGACAGGGACGACCGGGGAGCTGTTTTTT	CASSFRTGTTGELFF
TRBV5-1	-	TRBJ2-5	-	TGCGCCAGCAGCTTGGTTCCAGCCTCGGGCAAGACCCAGTACTTC	CASSLVPASGKTQYF
TRBV7-3	-	TRBJ1-6	-	TGTGCCAGCAGCTTATTTAGAGGGACGTGGAATTCACCCCTCCACTTT	CASSLFRGTWNSPLHF
TRBV12-3/TRBV12-4	-	TRBJ2-3	-	TGTGCCAGCAGTCCCCAGGACCTCCTGGGGACGCAGTATTTT	CASSPQDLLGTQYF
TRBV19	TRBD1	TRBJ2-1	many	TGTGCCAGTAGTAACACAGGGGGCGTTCACAATGAGCAGTTCTTC	CASSNTGGVHNEQFF
TRBV27	-	TRBJ1-4	-	TGTGCCAGCAGTTTCGGCCAGAATGAAAAACTGTTTTTT	CASSFGQNEKLFF
TRBV10-3	-	TRBJ2-1	-	TGTGCCATCAGATCGGGCAGGGATGATGAGCAGTTCTTC	CAIRSGRDDEQFF
TRBV4-1	TRBD1	TRBJ2-5	-	TGCGCCAGCAGCCATCCGGACAGGCGAGAGACCCAGTACTTC	CASSHPDRRETQYF
TRBV5-1	-	TRBJ2-3	many	TGCGCCAGCAGCTTAGGGGCACCCCCAGATACGCAGTATTTT	CASSLGAPPDTQYF
TRBV7-3	-	TRBJ2-1	few	TGTGCCAGCAGCTTGGGGAGGACGCCCTACAATGAGCAGTTCTTC	CASSLGRTPYNEQFF
TRBV20-1	TRBD2	TRBJ2-5	few	TGCAGTGCTAGAGATCGGTCCCCGGCGGGGGACGAGACCCAGTACTTC	CSARDRSPAGDETQYF
TRBV15	-	TRBJ1-6	few	TGTGCCACCAGCAGATCACCCAATTCACCCCTCCACTTT	CATSRSPNSPLHF
TRBV2	TRBD2	TRBJ2-1	-	TGTGCCAGCAGTGCCCGGAACGGGGGGGATGAGCAGTTCTTC	CASSARNGGDEQFF
TRBV6-2/TRBV6-3	TRBD1	TRBJ1-1	-	TGTGCCAGCAGTGAACAGGGGGTAAAGACTGAAGCTTTCTTT	CASSEQGVKTEAFF
TRBV6-2/TRBV6-3	-	TRBJ1-6	-	TGTGCCAGCAGCCAGGAGGGATATAATTCACCCCTCCACTTT	CASSQEGYNSPLHF
TRBV7-3	TRBD1	TRBJ1-2	few	TGTGCCAGCAGCGTAGGGGGCGCGGGCTATGGCTACACCTTC	CASSVGGAGYGYTF
TRBV29-1	-	TRBJ1-3	-	TGCAGCGGGGAGGGGCAAAACTCTGGAAACACCATATATTTT	CSGEGQNSGNTIYF
TRBV12-3/TRBV12-4	-	TRBJ1-5	-	TGTGCCAGCAGTTTATTGGGATATCAGCCCCAGCATTTT	CASSLLGYQPQHF
TRBV7-2	TRBD1	TRBJ1-2	-	TGTGCCAGCAGCTTAACGGGACAGGGTGCTGGCTACACCTTC	CASSLTGQGAGYTF
TRBV5-1	-	TRBJ2-1	many	TGCGCCGGAAAGGACAGTGGCTCCAATGAGCAGTTCTTC	CAGKDSGSNEQFF
TRBV5-6	-	TRBJ1-2	-	TGTGCCAGCAGCCCACATGCTAACAGAGGATTCTATGGCTACACCTTC	CASSPHANRGFYGYTF
TRBV7-9	-	TRBJ1-1	-	TGTGCCAGCAGCTCCATAGACGGAGCTGAAGCTTTCTTT	CASSSIDGAEAFF
TRBV25-1	TRBD1	TRBJ2-7	-	TGTGCCAGCAGTTCTCACAGGGGGCTCAGACTCGAGCAGTACTTC	CASSSHRGLRLEQYF
TRBV5-1	-	TRBJ1-1	many	TGCGCCAGCAGCTTAGCAGAGAACACTGAAGCTTTCTTT	CASSLAENTEAFF
TRBV5-1	-	TRBJ2-7	many	TGCGCCAGCAGCCCTGCGGTTCTCTCGGAGAACGAGCAGTACTTC	CASSPAVLSENEQYF
TRBV2	-	TRBJ1-5	-	TGTGCCAGCACGAACCGGGGCGTAAATCAGCCCCAGCATTTT	CASTNRGVNQPQHF
TRBV7-2	-	TRBJ1-6	many	TGTGCCAGCAGGCCCGACAGAAGCAATTCACCCCTCCACTTT	CASRPDRSNSPLHF
TRBV7-6	-	TRBJ1-4	few	TGTGCCAGCAGCCGACAACCCAAGGGCGAAAAACTGTTTTTT	CASSRQPKGEKLFF
TRBV10-3	TRBD2	TRBJ2-2	-	TGTGCCGCCCGACGTCGGGGGGGCTCGAACACCGGGGAGCTGTTTTTT	CAARRRGGSNTGELFF
TRBV4-3	-	TRBJ1-6	-	TGCGCCAGCAGCCAAGAGTCGGGAACTTCACCCCTCCACTTT	CASSQESGTSPLHF
TRBV12-3/TRBV12-4	-	TRBJ1-6	few	TGTGCCAGCAGGGAAGGAAGCTCCTATAATTCACCCCTCCACTTT	CASREGSSYNSPLHF
TRBV11-2	-	TRBJ1-3	many	TGTGCCAGCAGCTTAGTGGGAAACACCATATATTTT	CASSLVGNTIYF